The present entry profiles one T cell receptor beta chain with its context. The germline gives CDR1 DFQATT, CDR2 SNEGSKA (reference sequence). The CDR3 contains 11 residues. Trimming pared 3 bases from V and 3 bases from J, leaving 6 bases between. This entry belongs to a study of patients and donors after allogeneic stem cell transplantation. TCRdb reprocessed the RT-PCR reads via MiXCR and lists one record per CDR3 protein. This table has 190,000 or so distinct CDR3 sequences, 38% appearing once. Sequencing was done on a sample of blood, either unsorted or a sorted T cell fraction (not recorded which). The TCR sequence derives from a human donor who was either an allogeneic HSCT recipient or a stem cell or donor lymphocyte infusion donor (not recorded which). It is not recorded whose cells these are; they may come from a transplant donor. The V gene is TRBV20-1, the J gene TRBJ2-7; D gene uncertain. CDR3 protein: CSASRGYEQYF. CDR3 nucleotide sequence: TGCAGTGCTAGTAGAGGCTACGAGCAGTACTTC.